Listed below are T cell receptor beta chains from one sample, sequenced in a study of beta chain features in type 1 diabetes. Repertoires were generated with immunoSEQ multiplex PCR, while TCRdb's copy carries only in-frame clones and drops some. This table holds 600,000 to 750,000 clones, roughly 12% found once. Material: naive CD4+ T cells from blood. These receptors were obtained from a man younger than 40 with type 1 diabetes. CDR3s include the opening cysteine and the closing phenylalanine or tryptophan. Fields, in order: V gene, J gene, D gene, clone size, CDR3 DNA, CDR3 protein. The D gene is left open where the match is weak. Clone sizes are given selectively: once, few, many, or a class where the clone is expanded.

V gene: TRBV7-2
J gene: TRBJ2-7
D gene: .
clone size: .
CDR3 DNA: TGTGCCAGCAGCCGCCTCGAGGGGATCTACGAGCAGTACTTC
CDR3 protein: CASSRLEGIYEQYF

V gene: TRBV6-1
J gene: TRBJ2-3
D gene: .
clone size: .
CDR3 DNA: TGTGCCAGCAGTGAAGGAGGGCGCACAGATACGCAGTATTTT
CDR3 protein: CASSEGGRTDTQYF

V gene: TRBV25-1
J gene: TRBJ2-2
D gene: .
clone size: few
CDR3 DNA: TGTGCCAGCAGTGATGCGGGGTTGAACACCGGGGAGCTGTTTTTT
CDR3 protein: CASSDAGLNTGELFF

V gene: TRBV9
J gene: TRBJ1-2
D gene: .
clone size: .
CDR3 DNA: TGTGCCAGCAGCGTAGCTACGGGCCAGGGCTACACCTTC
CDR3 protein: CASSVATGQGYTF

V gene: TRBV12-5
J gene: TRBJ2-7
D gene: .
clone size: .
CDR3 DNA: TGTGCTAGTGGTTTGGCCTCTCCGGGGGAGCAGTACTTC
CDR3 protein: CASGLASPGEQYF

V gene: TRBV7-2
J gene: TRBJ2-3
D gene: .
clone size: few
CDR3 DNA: TGTGCCAGCAGCTTAGCTTTGAGGGGGCGGGGAGATACGCAGTATTTT
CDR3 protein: CASSLALRGRGDTQYF

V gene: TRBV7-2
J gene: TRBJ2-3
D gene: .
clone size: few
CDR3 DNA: TGTGCCAGCAGCTTATATCAAACGGGGGCTGGAGATACGCAGTATTTT
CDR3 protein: CASSLYQTGAGDTQYF

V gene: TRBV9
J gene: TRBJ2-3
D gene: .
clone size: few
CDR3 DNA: TGTGCCAGCAGCGTAGAAAGGTGGGCTCGTAGCACAGATACGCAGTATTTT
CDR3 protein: CASSVERWARSTDTQYF

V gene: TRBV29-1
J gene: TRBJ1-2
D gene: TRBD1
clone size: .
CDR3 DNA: TGCAGCGTTGAAGAGCGACAGGGGAGGGAAGGCTACACCTTC
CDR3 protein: CSVEERQGREGYTF

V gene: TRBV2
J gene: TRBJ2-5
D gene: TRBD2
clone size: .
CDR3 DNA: TGTGCCAGCAGTGAAGCGCTCACTAGCGGGGCCCAAGAGACCCAGTACTTC
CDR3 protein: CASSEALTSGAQETQYF

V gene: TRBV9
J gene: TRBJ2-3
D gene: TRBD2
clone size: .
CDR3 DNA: TGTGCCAGCAGCGTGAGCGGGGAGGTAGATACGCAGTATTTT
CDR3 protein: CASSVSGEVDTQYF

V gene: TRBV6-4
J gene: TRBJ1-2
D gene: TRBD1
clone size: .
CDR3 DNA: TGTGCCAGCAGTGCGGCCCCAGGGGGTCTCTATGGCTACACCTTC
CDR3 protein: CASSAAPGGLYGYTF

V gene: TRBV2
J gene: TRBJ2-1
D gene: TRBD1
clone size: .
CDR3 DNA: TGTGCCAGCTCGCAGGGGGCTTCCTACAATGAGCAGTTCTTC
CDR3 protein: CASSQGASYNEQFF

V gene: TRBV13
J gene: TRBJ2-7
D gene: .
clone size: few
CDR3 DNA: TGTGCCAGCAGCTTCCCCTCTTCCTACGAGCAGTACTTC
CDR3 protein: CASSFPSSYEQYF

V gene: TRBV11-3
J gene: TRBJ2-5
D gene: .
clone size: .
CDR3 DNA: TGTGCCAGCAGCTTAACCAGGGCGGAGACCCAGTACTTC
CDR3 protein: CASSLTRAETQYF

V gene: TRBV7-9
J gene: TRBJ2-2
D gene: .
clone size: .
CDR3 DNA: TGTGCCAGCCCCCCCCCGGCGGTAGCAGCGGGGGAGCTGTTTTTT
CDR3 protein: CASPPPAVAAGELFF

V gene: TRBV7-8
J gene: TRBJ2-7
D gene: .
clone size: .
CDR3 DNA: TGTGCCAGCAGCTTAGGACAGACCCCCGGGGGCGAGCAGTACTTC
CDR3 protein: CASSLGQTPGGEQYF

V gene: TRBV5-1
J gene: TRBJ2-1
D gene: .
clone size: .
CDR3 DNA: TGCGCCAGCAGCGCGGGTCCTTCCTACAATGAGCAGTTCTTC
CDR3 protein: CASSAGPSYNEQFF

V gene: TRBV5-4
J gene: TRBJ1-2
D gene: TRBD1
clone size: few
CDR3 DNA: TGTGCCAGCAGCTTGGACAGGGGTGACTATGGCTACACCTTC
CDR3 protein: CASSLDRGDYGYTF

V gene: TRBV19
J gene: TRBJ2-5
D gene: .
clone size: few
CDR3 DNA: TGTGCCAGTAGTATAGGGGGGGCAGAGACCCAGTACTTC
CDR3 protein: CASSIGGAETQYF

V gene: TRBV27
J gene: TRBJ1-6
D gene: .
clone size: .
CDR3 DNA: TGTGCCAGCAGTTTAGATCTAAGCTCCTATAATTCACCCCTCCACTTT
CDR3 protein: CASSLDLSSYNSPLHF

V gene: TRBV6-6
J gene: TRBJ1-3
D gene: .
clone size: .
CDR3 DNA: TGTGCCAGCGCGAAACAGCTTCGAGAAAACACCATATATTTT
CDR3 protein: CASAKQLRENTIYF

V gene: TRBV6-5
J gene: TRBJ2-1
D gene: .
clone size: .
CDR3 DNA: TGTGCCAGCAGTTACTCGGGCAGGGATGTATGGGAGCAGTTCTTC
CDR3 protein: CASSYSGRDVWEQFF

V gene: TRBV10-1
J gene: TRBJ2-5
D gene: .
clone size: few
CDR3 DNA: TGCGCCAGCAGTGAGTCCGGGGTAGAGACCCAGTACTTC
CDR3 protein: CASSESGVETQYF

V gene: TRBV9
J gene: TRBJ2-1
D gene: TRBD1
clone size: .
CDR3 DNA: TGTGCCAGCGCGACAGGGATATACAATGAGCAGTTCTTC
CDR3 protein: CASATGIYNEQFF

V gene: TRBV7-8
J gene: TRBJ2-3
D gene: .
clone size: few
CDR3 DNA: TGTGCCAGCAGCTTTGGGGAACTAGATACGCAGTATTTT
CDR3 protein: CASSFGELDTQYF